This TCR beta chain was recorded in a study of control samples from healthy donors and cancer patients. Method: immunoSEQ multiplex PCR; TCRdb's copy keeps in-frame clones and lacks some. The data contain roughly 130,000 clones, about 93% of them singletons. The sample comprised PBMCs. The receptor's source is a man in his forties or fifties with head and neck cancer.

CDR3 nucleotides: TGTGCCAGCAGCCTCCCGGGACTAGCGGGGGGAAACACCGGGGAGCTGTTTTTT. Its protein is CASSLPGLAGGNTGELFF. The chain has TRBV7-9 and TRBJ2-2; 15 bases match TRBD2. The V gene end was trimmed by 5 bases and the J gene end by 2 bases; junction bases not matched to a gene: 6. The germline V gene encodes CDR1 SEHNR and CDR2 FQNEAQ (reference sequence). The CDR3 covers 18 residues.